This T cell receptor (beta chain) is from a study of T cells in Graves' hyperthyroidism and ophthalmopathy. The investigators amplified TCR beta CDR3 regions from RNA transcripts. The HTBI primer set served for first-round RT-PCR of the TCR CDR3. A single record per CDR3 protein comes from TCRdb applying MiXCR to the multiplex PCR reads. The sample lists roughly 510,000 distinct CDR3 sequences, 20% to 25% occurring once. Findings of the study overall: With a median lead of approximately 6 months before onset, the model predicted ophthalmopathy.

Germline V CDR1 and CDR2: LNHNV, YYDKDF (reference sequence). The length of the CDR3 is 17 residues. V was trimmed by 0 bases and J by 0 bases, leaving 14 bases between them. With respect to this clonotype: The antigen is not known.

Sequenced: blood. The source of this sequence is a man younger than 35 with Graves' hyperthyroidism. The genes are TRBV15 and TRBJ2-5, with D maybe TRBD1 (5 bases). CDR3 coding DNA: TGTGCCACCAGCAGAGATAGTGCAGGGAAGTACCAAGAGACCCAGTACTTC. This sequence encodes CATSRDSAGKYQETQYF.